This T cell receptor (beta chain) emerged from a study of sequential checkpoint blockade in melanoma. Study-level information: Randomization was 1:1 between first-line nivolumab→ipilimumab and ipilimumab→nivolumab. Both treatment sequences were followed by maintenance nivolumab.

Treatment denoted: randomized to nivolumab then ipilimumab (arm A) or the reverse (arm B). Patients had received no earlier DNA-damaging chemotherapy. From thawed PBMCs, live CD3+CD8+ cells negative for CD19 and CD56 were sorted. TCRdb's table, derived via immunoSEQ multiplex PCR, lists solely in-frame clones and lacks some. The data show more than 11,000 clones, 50% to 55% seen once. This TCR was recovered from a human donor with melanoma. Sequenced here: CD8+ T cells sorted from blood (inferred from file names), sampled from a patient given nivolumab and ipilimumab in sequence.

The CDR3 coding sequence is TGTGCCAGCAGTATGCGTTATGATGAGCAGTTCTTC. Translated: CASSMRYDEQFF. The V and J genes are TRBV27 and TRBJ2-1; D is ambiguous. The V gene's germline CDR1 is MNHEY and CDR2 SMNVEV (reference sequence). The CDR3 is made up of 12 amino acids. The germline V and J ends were trimmed by 5 bases and 8 bases, with 10 bases remaining between them.